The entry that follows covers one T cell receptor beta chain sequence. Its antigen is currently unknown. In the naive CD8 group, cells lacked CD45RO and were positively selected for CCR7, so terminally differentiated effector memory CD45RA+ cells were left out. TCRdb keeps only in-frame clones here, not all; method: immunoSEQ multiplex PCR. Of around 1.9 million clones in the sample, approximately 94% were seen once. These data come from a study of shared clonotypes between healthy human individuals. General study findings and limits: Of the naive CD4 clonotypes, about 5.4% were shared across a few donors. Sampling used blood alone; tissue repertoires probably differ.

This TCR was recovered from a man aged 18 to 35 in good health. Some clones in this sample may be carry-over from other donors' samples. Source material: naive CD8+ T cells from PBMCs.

The CDR3 loop reads CASSVSGGAADTQYF. CDR3 nucleotides: TGTGCCAGCAGCGTATCGGGAGGGGCGGCAGATACGCAGTATTTT. The rearrangement uses TRBV9 and TRBJ2-3, with 8 bases identical to TRBD2. Trimming at V came to 1 base and at J to 4 bases, leaving 5 bases not matched to a gene. The CDR3 consists of 15 residues. CDR1 SGDLS and CDR2 YYNGEE come from the germline V gene.